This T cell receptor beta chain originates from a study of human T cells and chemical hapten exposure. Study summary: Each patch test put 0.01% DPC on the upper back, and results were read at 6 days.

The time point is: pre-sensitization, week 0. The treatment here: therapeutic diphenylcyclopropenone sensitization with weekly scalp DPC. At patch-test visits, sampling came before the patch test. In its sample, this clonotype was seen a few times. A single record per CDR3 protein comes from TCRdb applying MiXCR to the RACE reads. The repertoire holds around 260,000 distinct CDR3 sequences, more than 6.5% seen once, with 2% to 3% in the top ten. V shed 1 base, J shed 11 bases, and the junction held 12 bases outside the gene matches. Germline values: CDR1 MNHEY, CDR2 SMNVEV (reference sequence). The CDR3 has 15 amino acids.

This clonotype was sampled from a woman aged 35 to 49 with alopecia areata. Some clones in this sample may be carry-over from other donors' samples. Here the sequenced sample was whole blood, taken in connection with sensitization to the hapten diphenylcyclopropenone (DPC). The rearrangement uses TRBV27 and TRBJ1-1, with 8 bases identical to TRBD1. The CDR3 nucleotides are TGTGCCAGCAGTTTATTCCCCCCCCGGACAGGGCGGGCTTTCTTT. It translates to CASSLFPPRTGRAFF.